Following are 32 T cell receptor beta chains from one sample sequenced in a study of graft-versus-host responses after intestinal transplantation (dated by TCRdb to the early 2020s). Library generation was performed with the immunoSEQ multiplex PCR assay. Here the immuneACCESS table is served through TCRdb, limited to in-frame sequences with V and J called. Missing clones are a known gap in these copies; in checked studies unresolved V genes cover under half, and the rest lacks a known reason. The sample table lists over 60,000 clones, more than 90% of them with a count of one. Clones ranked in the top ten supply around 7% of the sample. Sequences were derived from bone marrow, sampled 734 days after intestinal transplantation. The source of these receptors is a human patient who received an intestinal transplant, so some T cells may come from the graft donor.

CDR3 sequence (DNA): TGTGCCAGCAGCCGTGTGGGGGAAGGGAACAATGAGCAGTTCTTC. Its protein product is CASSRVGEGNNEQFF. The chain combines TRBV5-6 with TRBJ2-1, with D possibly being TRBD1 or TRBD2 (5 bases each). The CDR3 sequence is 15 residues long. Trimming removed 4 bases at V and 5 bases at J, with 16 bases between. Germline V gene sequence: CDR1 SGHDT, CDR2 YYEEEE.

The CDR3 is CATSRDKAGWGEKLFF. CDR3 coding DNA: TGTGCCACCAGCAGAGATAAGGCAGGGTGGGGAGAAAAACTGTTTTTT. The rearrangement uses TRBV15 and TRBJ1-4; D perhaps matches TRBD1 (5 bases). The CDR3 runs 16 residues. The germline V and J ends were trimmed by 0 bases and 8 bases, with 16 bases remaining between them. The germline V gene has CDR1 LNHNV and CDR2 YYDKDF (reference sequence). Filled out from reference TRBV15 and TRBJ1-4, the complete variable domain reads DAMVIQNPRYQVTQFGKPVTLSCSQTLNHNVMYWYQQKSSQAPKLLFHYYDKDFNNEADTPDNFQSRRPNTSFCFLDIRSPGLGDTAMYLCATSRDKAGWGEKLFFGSGTQLSVL.

The rearrangement links TRBV7-9 to TRBJ2-1; D perhaps matches TRBD2 (6 bases). The CDR3 contains 16 residues. The germline gives CDR1 SEHNR, CDR2 FQNEAQ (reference sequence). Trimming cost V 0 bases and J 8 bases, with 17 bases left between them. The chain's CDR3 is CASSLAGLQQYHEQFF. The DNA of the CDR3 is TGTGCCAGCAGCTTAGCGGGACTCCAGCAGTACCATGAGCAGTTCTTC.

The J gene is TRBJ2-7, the V gene TRBV5-1; D is ambiguous. The germline gives CDR1 SGHRS, CDR2 YFSETQ. This CDR3 spans 13 amino acids. With 0 bases removed from V and 2 bases from J, the gap between germline ends came to 6 bases. The CDR3 nucleotides are TGCGCCAGCAGCTTGGACTCCCCCTACGAGCAGTACTTC. The encoded protein is CASSLDSPYEQYF.

The CDR3 is CASSENPLDDAFYNEQFF. In DNA form, the CDR3 reads TGTGCCAGCAGTGAAAACCCCTTAGATGATGCTTTCTACAATGAGCAGTTCTTC. The chain recombines TRBV6-1 with TRBJ2-1, with D unclear. CDR1 is MNHNS, CDR2 SASEGT, per germline. The CDR3 has 18 residues. Trimming took off 2 bases at V and 3 bases at J, with 20 bases between the two ends.

The chain is built from TRBV7-3 and TRBJ2-2; weak D call: TRBD2 (5 bases). Between the trimmed V and J ends, which lost 5 bases and 6 bases, there was a span of 16 bases. CDR1 is SGHTA and CDR2 is FQGTGA in the germline V gene. The CDR3 totals 15 residues. Here the CDR3 DNA reads TGTGCCAGCAGCCCTGGGGAGTCGAGGGCCGGGGAGCTGTTTTTT. Encoded protein: CASSPGESRAGELFF.

The rearrangement joins TRBV10-1 to TRBJ2-1, with D perhaps TRBD1 or TRBD2 (7 bases each). The germline gives CDR1 WNHNN, CDR2 SYGVQD (reference sequence). The ends were cut back, 10 bases at V and 5 bases at J, with 18 bases in the middle. The CDR3 sequence is 14 residues long. The CDR3 is CATQEGGTDNEQFF. In DNA, the CDR3 is TGCGCCACCCAGGAGGGGGGGACAGACAATGAGCAGTTCTTC.

The chain recombines TRBV7-2 with TRBJ1-1; 7 bases agree with TRBD1. Germline V gene lookup returns CDR1 SGHTA and CDR2 FQGNSA. Unmatched junction bases numbered 4, after V lost 2 bases and J lost 1 base. The CDR3 loop spans 15 amino acids. CDR3: CASSLTGQPNTEAFF. Here the CDR3 DNA reads TGTGCCAGCAGCTTAACGGGACAGCCGAACACTGAAGCTTTCTTT.

This chain connects TRBV9 to TRBJ1-6, with D unclear. Germline V gene data show CDR1 as SGDLS and CDR2 as YYNGEE. The CDR3 sequence is 13 residues long. V lost 0 bases and J 7 bases, leaving 5 bases between the germline ends. The CDR3: CASSVVENSPLHF. Written as DNA, the CDR3 is TGTGCCAGCAGCGTAGTCGAAAATTCACCCCTCCACTTT.

The chain employs TRBV9 and TRBJ2-7; D is ambiguous. The V and J ends lost 0 bases and 2 bases respectively, with 9 bases between them. The germline V gene encodes CDR1 SGDLS and CDR2 YYNGEE. CDR3 length: 14 amino acids. This chain's CDR3 is CASSVGSYPYEQYF. The CDR3 coding sequence is TGTGCCAGCAGCGTAGGCAGTTACCCCTACGAGCAGTACTTC.

The rearrangement uses TRBV4-1 and TRBJ2-7; D remains ambiguous. V was shortened by 3 bases and J by 0 bases, with 12 bases between the two germline ends. There are 15 residues in the CDR3. Looked up from germline, CDR1 is MGHRA and CDR2 is YSYEKL. The CDR3 nucleotides are TGCGCCAGCAGCCATCGTGTAGGCAGCTCCTACGAGCAGTACTTC. Protein: CASSHRVGSSYEQYF.

This chain connects TRBV6-6 to TRBJ1-5, with unresolved D. The germline gives CDR1 MNHNY, CDR2 SVGAGI (reference sequence). The CDR3 is 13 residues long. Trimming shortened V by 7 bases and J by 2 bases, and 9 bases separated the two germline ends. CDR3 protein: CASKTLGNQPQHF. The CDR3 DNA reads as TGTGCCAGCAAGACCTTGGGCAATCAGCCCCAGCATTTT.

The chain links TRBV19 to TRBJ2-7; D is undetermined. The CDR3 contains 14 residues. V shed 5 bases and J shed 0 bases, with 11 bases lying between them. Per germline, CDR1 LNHDA and CDR2 SQIVND (reference sequence). CDR3 sequence (DNA): TGTGCCAGTAGTTGGACGTATAACTCCTACGAGCAGTACTTC. Its protein is CASSWTYNSYEQYF.

The V gene is TRBV6-5, the J gene TRBJ1-3; the D is unclear. The V gene's germline CDR1 is MNHEY and CDR2 SVGAGI. V dropped 4 bases and J dropped 7 bases, with 14 bases sitting between them. This CDR3 has 14 residues. CDR3 sequence: CASSFHQTGNTIYF. DNA for the CDR3: TGTGCCAGCAGTTTCCATCAAACCGGGAACACCATATATTTT.

The chain carries TRBV7-6 and TRBJ2-7; 9 bases match TRBD1. V lost 4 bases to trimming and J lost 2 bases; unmatched junction nucleotides: 3. This CDR3 region has 14 residues. Per germline, CDR1 SGHVS and CDR2 FNYEAQ. The CDR3 sequence is CASSSTGGPYEQYF. Written as DNA, the CDR3 is TGTGCCAGCAGCTCTACAGGGGGCCCCTACGAGCAGTACTTC.

V is TRBV6-5 and J is TRBJ1-1; TRBD1 is a possible D gene (6 bases). CDR1 and CDR2 from the germline V gene are MNHEY and SVGAGI. With 1 base removed from V and 1 base from J, the gap between germline ends came to 10 bases. This CDR3 region has 15 residues. In nucleotides, the CDR3 is TGTGCCAGCAGTTACTACGGGGGGCCGAACACTGAAGCTTTCTTT. This encodes CASSYYGGPNTEAFF.

V and J are TRBV5-6 and TRBJ2-7; a weak D match, TRBD1 (6 bases). Deletions cut 4 bases from V and 5 bases from J, with 19 bases between. This CDR3 is 15 amino acids long. Germline CDR1 SGHDT, CDR2 YYEEEE. The CDR3 nucleotides read TGTGCCAGCAGCATAAGACAGGCCCCTAAGGACGAGCAGTACTTC. It yields the protein CASSIRQAPKDEQYF.

J is TRBJ2-1 and V is TRBV6-5; 7 nucleotides match TRBD1. This CDR3 has 14 amino acids. V was pared by 2 bases and J by 8 bases, with 6 bases of the junction left unmatched. CDR1 MNHEY and CDR2 SVGAGI come from the germline V gene. In DNA, the CDR3 is TGTGCCAGCAGTTACAGGGGGCAGGGAGATGAGCAGTTCTTC. Translated: CASSYRGQGDEQFF.

The CDR3 loop is CASSGTENQPQHF. In DNA, the CDR3 is TGTGCCAGCAGCGGGACGGAGAATCAGCCCCAGCATTTT. The rearrangement links TRBV2 to TRBJ1-5, with a weak D call TRBD1 (5 bases). V gave up 6 bases and J gave up 4 bases, with 10 bases separating them. The CDR3 is 13 residues long. The germline V gene encodes CDR1 SNHLY and CDR2 FYNNEI. Filled out from reference TRBV2 and TRBJ1-5, the complete variable domain reads EPEVTQTPSHQVTQMGQEVILRCVPISNHLYFYWYRQILGQKVEFLVSFYNNEISEKSEIFDDQFSVERPDGSNFTLKIRSTKLEDSAMYFCASSGTENQPQHFGDGTRLSIL.

This clone was observed a few times. The V call is TRBV25-1, the J call TRBJ1-4; perhaps TRBD1 as D (5 bases). The CDR3 contains 12 residues. The V gene's germline CDR1 is MGHDK and CDR2 SYGVNS. Trimming removed 0 bases from V and 12 bases from J, with 8 bases in between. The CDR3 DNA reads as TGTGCCAGCAGTGAATACGGGGGGGAACTGTTTTTT. The encoded protein is CASSEYGGELFF.

The CDR3 sequence is CASSEGGEGEKLFF. In DNA form, the CDR3 reads TGTGCCAGCAGTGAGGGCGGGGAGGGTGAAAAACTGTTTTTT. The V gene is TRBV6-1, the J gene TRBJ1-4; unclear D gene. The V end was cut by 3 bases, the J end by 7 bases, with 12 bases between. This CDR3 region has 14 residues. Germline V gene sequence: CDR1 MNHNS, CDR2 SASEGT.

This rearrangement joins TRBV29-1 to TRBJ2-2; tentatively, D is TRBD2 (6 bases). This CDR3 has 13 residues. Germline V gene lookup returns CDR1 SQVTM and CDR2 ANQGSEA. V was clipped by 4 bases and J by 1 base, with 7 bases between them. The CDR3 here is CSVGLGNTGELFF. CDR3 bases: TGCAGCGTTGGACTAGGGAACACCGGGGAGCTGTTTTTT.

The rearrangement links TRBV6-5 to TRBJ2-2, with 7 bases fitting TRBD2. The CDR3 covers 15 residues. The germline V gene encodes CDR1 MNHEY and CDR2 SVGAGI. Trimming cost V 6 bases and J 6 bases; bases outside gene matches: 10. The CDR3 DNA is TGTGCCAGCAGCCGACTAGCCATGGGCGCCGGGGAGCTGTTTTTT. It translates to CASSRLAMGAGELFF.

J is TRBJ2-1 and V is TRBV5-1; D is possibly TRBD1 or TRBD2 (5 bases each). The germline V gene encodes CDR1 SGHRS and CDR2 YFSETQ. With 3 bases removed from V and 2 bases from J, the gap between germline ends came to 15 bases. This CDR3 has 16 residues. CDR3 sequence (DNA): TGCGCCAGCAGCTCCACCGGGACGGATACCTACAATGAGCAGTTCTTC. It yields the protein CASSSTGTDTYNEQFF.

The V call is TRBV28, the J call TRBJ1-5, with unresolved D. The CDR3 length is 12 residues. Germline V gene lookup returns CDR1 MDHEN and CDR2 SYDVKM. Trimming shortened V by 2 bases and J by 10 bases, and 9 bases separated the two germline ends. The CDR3: CASSLIGLPQHF. The DNA for the CDR3 is TGTGCCAGCAGTTTAATAGGGCTCCCCCAGCATTTT.

V gene TRBV27 combines with J gene TRBJ2-7; possible D gene TRBD2, 5 bases. The V gene's germline CDR1 is MNHEY and CDR2 SMNVEV (reference sequence). Deletions cut 3 bases from V and 7 bases from J, with 13 bases between. The CDR3 covers 13 residues. CDR3: CASSLLGSGEQYF. In DNA, the CDR3 is TGTGCCAGCAGTTTGCTGGGATCGGGAGAGCAGTACTTC.

The chain is built from TRBV11-3 and TRBJ2-2; TRBD2 is a possible D gene (6 bases). CDR1 is SGHNT and CDR2 is YENEEA in the germline V gene. V gave up 5 bases and J gave up 5 bases, with 12 bases separating them. The CDR3 covers 14 residues. The CDR3, as DNA: TGTGCCAGCAGCCGGGACTTCGTGACCGGGGAGCTGTTTTTT. Its translation is CASSRDFVTGELFF. Combining the CDR3 with reference TRBV11-3 and TRBJ2-2 gives the whole variable domain EAGVVQSPRYKIIEKKQPVAFWCNPISGHNTLYWYLQNLGQGPELLIRYENEEAVDDSQLPKDRFSAERLKGVDSTLKIQPAELGDSAVYLCASSRDFVTGELFFGEGSRLTVL.

This chain links TRBV9 with TRBJ2-2, with TRBD1 matching 8 bases. This CDR3 has 15 amino acids. Germline CDR1 and CDR2: SGDLS and YYNGEE. Trimming at V came to 0 bases and at J to 6 bases, leaving 4 bases not matched to a gene. CDR3 sequence (DNA): TGTGCCAGCAGCGTAGCCCACAGGGGGTCCGGGGAGCTGTTTTTT. Its protein is CASSVAHRGSGELFF.

This chain uses TRBV15 with TRBJ2-1; tentatively, D is TRBD1 (6 bases). Germline-derived CDR1 and CDR2 are LNHNV and YYDKDF (reference sequence). This CDR3 comprises 14 residues. Trimming shortened V by 5 bases and J by 7 bases, and 15 bases separated the two germline ends. Here the CDR3 reads CATSGDNGGNEQFF. The CDR3 nucleotides read TGTGCCACCAGCGGGGACAACGGTGGGAATGAGCAGTTCTTC. Using reference TRBV15 and TRBJ2-1 for the parts outside the CDR3, the full variable domain is DAMVIQNPRYQVTQFGKPVTLSCSQTLNHNVMYWYQQKSSQAPKLLFHYYDKDFNNEADTPDNFQSRRPNTSFCFLDIRSPGLGDTAMYLCATSGDNGGNEQFFGPGTRLTVL.

The V gene is TRBV6-5, the J gene TRBJ2-7, with TRBD1 as a possible D gene (6 bases). Trimming pared 5 bases from V and 5 bases from J, leaving 13 bases between. Germline V gene lookup returns CDR1 MNHEY and CDR2 SVGAGI. The CDR3 has 13 amino acids. CDR3 nucleotides: TGTGCCAGCAGTCGCACAGGGTACCACGAGCAGTACTTC. It is translated as CASSRTGYHEQYF.

This clone was detected once. This chain connects TRBV5-1 to TRBJ1-5; 9 bases are shared with TRBD1. The CDR3 consists of 15 residues. CDR1 is SGHRS, CDR2 YFSETQ, per germline. V was clipped by 3 bases and J by 4 bases; unmatched bases: 5. For the CDR3, the DNA is TGCGCCAGCAGCTCGGATGGACAGGGGAATCAGCCCCAGCATTTT. Translation gives CASSSDGQGNQPQHF.

The chain links TRBV9 to TRBJ2-3; the D gene is possibly TRBD2 (6 bases). Germline loops: CDR1 SGDLS, CDR2 YYNGEE. Between the trimmed V and J ends, which lost 1 base and 0 bases, there was a span of 12 bases. The CDR3 consists of 16 residues. The CDR3 sequence is CASSVTSRTSTDTQYF. The CDR3 DNA follows: TGTGCCAGCAGCGTAACTAGCAGAACTAGCACAGATACGCAGTATTTT. The full variable domain, its missing parts supplied by reference TRBV9 and TRBJ2-3, is DSGVTQTPKHLITATGQRVTLRCSPRSGDLSVYWYQQSLDQGLQFLIQYYNGEERAKGNILERFSAQQFPDLHSELNLSSLELGDSALYFCASSVTSRTSTDTQYFGPGTRLTVL.